This T cell receptor beta chain was found in a study of cytomegalovirus exposure and HLA in healthy donors. For the study at large: Samples from HLA-typed donors yielded about 86 million unique TCRs in an early data release. Ancestry clustering placed roughly four fifths of around 400 genotyped donors in the Caucasian-associated cluster. Study outcomes and limitations: Information on immune exposure was restricted to one variable (CMV serostatus).

Use of 60 Vbeta and 13 Jbeta primers characterized the PCR. Assay: immunoSEQ multiplex PCR; the TCRdb copy retains only in-frame clones and omits some. The sample carries roughly 110,000 clones, roughly 66% recorded once. V was trimmed by 4 bases and J by 8 bases, leaving 8 bases between them. Per the germline V gene, CDR1 is GTSNPN and CDR2 is SVGIG (reference sequence). The CDR3 runs to 10 residues. Concerning this clone: The antigen remains unidentified.

The chain has TRBV30 and TRBJ1-2, with D possibly matching TRBD1 (5 bases). This receptor was obtained from a woman in her thirties in good health and CMV-seronegative. The sample taken for sequencing was PBMCs. The CDR3 DNA reads TGTGCCTGGAATTGGGGCGGCTACACCTTC. It yields the protein CAWNWGGYTF.